The 23 T cell receptor beta chains below were found in one sample sequenced in a study of blood T cell repertoires in COVID-19. Produced via immunoSEQ multiplex PCR; TCRdb's table is partial and in-frame only. Among around 270,000 clones listed, roughly 90% were seen once. Sequencing used peripheral blood. The receptor set was obtained from a man aged 25 to 40 with acute or convalescent COVID-19.

This clone was picked up one time. The gene calls are TRBV11-3 and TRBJ1-1; no clear D. Germline assignment: CDR1 SGHNT and CDR2 YENEEA. The CDR3 length is 14 residues. The V and J ends lost 5 bases and 5 bases respectively, with 15 bases between them. This CDR3 is CASSHTGSGTEAFF. The DNA for the CDR3 is TGTGCCAGCAGCCACACCGGGTCGGGGACTGAAGCTTTCTTT. The variable domain in full, with the rest retrieved from reference TRBV11-3 and TRBJ1-1, is EAGVVQSPRYKIIEKKQPVAFWCNPISGHNTLYWYLQNLGQGPELLIRYENEEAVDDSQLPKDRFSAERLKGVDSTLKIQPAELGDSAVYLCASSHTGSGTEAFFGQGTRLTVV.

The chain joins TRBV6-1 to TRBJ1-5; 7 bases fit TRBD1. This CDR3 comprises 15 residues. CDR1 MNHNS and CDR2 SASEGT come from the germline V gene. Losses at the gene ends were 2 bases for V and 5 bases for J; bases not matched to a gene: 6. CDR3 DNA: TGTGCCAGCAGTGAATGGACAGGAGGCGATCAGCCCCAGCATTTT. Its translation is CASSEWTGGDQPQHF.

The gene calls are TRBV6-2 or TRBV6-3 and TRBJ1-5; 9 nucleotides match TRBD1. The CDR3 extends over 13 amino acids. CDR1 MNHEY and CDR2 SVGEGT come from the germline V gene. The V segment lost 6 bases and the J segment 9 bases; nucleotides outside the gene matches: 6. Here the CDR3 reads CASSWTGESPQHF. The DNA of the CDR3 is TGTGCCAGCAGCTGGACAGGGGAGTCGCCCCAGCATTTT.

J is TRBJ1-2 and V is TRBV7-2; TRBD1 agrees at 9 bases. The germline CDR1 and CDR2 sequences are SGHTA and FQGNSA. The J segment lost 5 bases and the V segment lost 3 bases, leaving 4 bases of the junction unmatched. There are 14 residues in the CDR3. The CDR3 sequence: CASSFPGTGYGYTF. CDR3 sequence (DNA): TGTGCCAGCAGCTTTCCCGGGACAGGGTATGGCTACACCTTC.

The chain combines TRBV13 with TRBJ1-1, with a tentative D call TRBD1 (6 bases). Trimming cost V 5 bases and J 1 base, with 14 bases left between them. The CDR3 loop spans 15 amino acids. Germline CDR1 reads PRHDT; CDR2 reads FYEKMQ (reference sequence). The CDR3 protein is CASSRYRTANTEAFF. The DNA of the CDR3 is TGTGCCAGCAGCCGGTATCGGACAGCGAACACTGAAGCTTTCTTT.

The rearrangement joins TRBV6-5 to TRBJ1-1, with D possibly TRBD1 on 6 matching bases. The CDR3 totals 14 residues. The V and J ends lost 7 bases and 0 bases respectively, with 12 bases between them. Germline V gives CDR1 MNHEY, CDR2 SVGAGI. This CDR3 reads CASMLGQLNTEAFF. In DNA form, the CDR3 reads TGTGCCAGCATGCTTGGACAGTTGAACACTGAAGCTTTCTTT.

The gene calls are TRBV5-5 and TRBJ1-5; TRBD1 matches at 12 bases. The CDR3 length is 17 residues. J was trimmed by 2 bases and V by 3 bases; bases with no gene match: 6. Germline V CDR1 and CDR2: SGHKS, YYEKEE (reference sequence). In DNA, the CDR3 is TGTGCCAGCAGCTGGGGACAGGGGGCGGACGGCAATCAGCCCCAGCATTTT. Encoded protein: CASSWGQGADGNQPQHF.

This chain joins TRBV5-1 and TRBJ2-5; 13 bases align to TRBD2. This CDR3 contains 17 residues. Losses at the gene ends were 2 bases for V and 5 bases for J; bases not matched to a gene: 9. Germline V gives CDR1 SGHRS, CDR2 YFSETQ. The CDR3 region is CASSLLAGGPGSETQYF. The DNA for the CDR3 is TGCGCCAGCAGCTTACTAGCGGGAGGGCCGGGGTCGGAGACCCAGTACTTC.

The chain employs TRBV10-1 and TRBJ2-2, with 9 bases that match TRBD1. Germline CDR1 and CDR2: WNHNN and SYGVQD (reference sequence). Germline trimming cut 4 bases from V and 2 bases from J; bases unmatched to any gene: 5. The CDR3 covers 16 residues. The DNA of the CDR3 is TGCGCCAGCAGTGGTTCGACAGGGGGAAACACCGGGGAGCTGTTTTTT. It translates to CASSGSTGGNTGELFF.

For this clone: Other DNA sequences from this sample encode an identical CDR3 as well. The V and J genes are TRBV5-1 and TRBJ1-2; no reliable D call. V was cut by 0 bases and J by 3 bases, with 6 bases left in between. This CDR3 comprises 13 residues. Looked up from germline, CDR1 is SGHRS and CDR2 is YFSETQ. CDR3 region: CASSLEGDYGYTF. CDR3 coding DNA: TGCGCCAGCAGCTTGGAGGGAGACTATGGCTACACCTTC.

This rearrangement joins TRBV14 to TRBJ1-6; TRBD1 matches 7 bases. Trimming at V came to 1 base and at J to 10 bases, leaving 7 bases not matched to a gene. CDR1 is SGHDN and CDR2 is FVKESK in the germline V gene. The CDR3 is 15 amino acids. CDR3 sequence reads: CASSQVNRGRSPLHF. CDR3 DNA sequence: TGTGCCAGCAGCCAAGTAAACAGGGGTAGGTCACCCCTCCACTTT. The whole variable domain, filled in from reference TRBV14 and TRBJ1-6, reads EAGVTQFPSHSVIEKGQTVTLRCDPISGHDNLYWYRRVMGKEIKFLLHFVKESKQDESGMPNNRFLAERTGGTYSTLKVQPAELEDSGVYFCASSQVNRGRSPLHFGNGTRLTVT.

This clone was seen a handful of times. The gene calls are TRBV3-1 (or the pseudogene TRBV3-2) and TRBJ1-2; TRBD1 might be the D (6 bases). The CDR3 spans 17 residues. V lost 0 bases, J lost 1 base, and 15 bases lay in between. Germline-derived CDR1 and CDR2 are LGHDT and YNNKEL (reference sequence). CDR3 DNA sequence: TGTGCCAGCAGCCAAGAGTTAGCAGGGGATTTTAACTATGGCTACACCTTC. Amino acids: CASSQELAGDFNYGYTF.

The rearrangement links TRBV5-1 to TRBJ1-6; D might be TRBD1 (6 bases). The CDR3 sequence is 15 residues long. The ends were cut back, 1 base at V and 5 bases at J, with 10 bases in the middle. Germline lookup yields CDR1 SGHRS and CDR2 YFSETQ. CDR3 sequence reads: CASSLLGQDNSPLHF. CDR3 nucleotide sequence: TGCGCCAGCAGCTTGTTGGGACAAGATAATTCACCCCTCCACTTT.

The chain links TRBV6-5 to TRBJ1-5; TRBD1 matches 11 bases. CDR3 length: 15 amino acids. V gave up 2 bases and J gave up 4 bases; unmatched junction bases: 1. The germline CDR1 and CDR2 sequences are MNHEY and SVGAGI. The CDR3 reads CASSYGTGGNQPQHF. The CDR3 region has the DNA TGTGCCAGCAGTTACGGGACAGGGGGTAATCAGCCCCAGCATTTT.

The chain carries TRBV7-9 and TRBJ2-2; TRBD2 matches 9 bases. Germline lookup yields CDR1 SEHNR and CDR2 FQNEAQ (reference sequence). Trimming at V came to 1 base and at J to 0 bases, leaving 0 bases not matched to a gene. The CDR3 length is 16 residues. CDR3 sequence: CASSLGLAANTGELFF. The CDR3 DNA reads as TGTGCCAGCAGCTTAGGACTAGCGGCGAACACCGGGGAGCTGTTTTTT.

V usage is TRBV27 and J usage is TRBJ1-5; possible D gene TRBD1, 5 bases. The ends were cut back, 2 bases at V and 2 bases at J, with 13 bases in the middle. Germline V gene sequence: CDR1 MNHEY, CDR2 SMNVEV (reference sequence). CDR3 length equals 16 residues. Written as DNA, the CDR3 is TGTGCCAGCAGTTTAAGTGGGGGGAATGGCAATCAGCCCCAGCATTTT. Its protein is CASSLSGGNGNQPQHF.

The chain employs TRBV5-6 and TRBJ1-2, with D possibly being TRBD1 (5 bases). The CDR3 spans 12 residues. Germline V gene sequence: CDR1 SGHDT, CDR2 YYEEEE. The ends were cut back, 0 bases at V and 8 bases at J, with 8 bases in the middle. The CDR3 DNA reads TGTGCCAGCAGCTTGGTCGGGGGAGGCTACACCTTC. It encodes CASSLVGGGYTF.

The rearrangement links TRBV24-1 to TRBJ2-3, with D perhaps TRBD1 (6 bases). The CDR3 length is 16 residues. Deletions cut 3 bases from V and 4 bases from J, with 16 bases between. CDR1 and CDR2 from the germline V gene are KGHDR and SFDVKD. Here the CDR3 reads CATSDPYREGADTQYF. Here the CDR3 DNA reads TGTGCCACCAGTGATCCTTACAGGGAAGGGGCAGATACGCAGTATTTT.

The V and J genes are TRBV19 and TRBJ2-1; D is possibly TRBD2 (6 bases). The CDR3 extends over 13 amino acids. CDR1 is LNHDA and CDR2 is SQIVND in the germline V gene (reference sequence). Trimming cost V 7 bases and J 3 bases, with 10 bases left between them. The CDR3 DNA reads TGTGCCAGTAACGAGCGGGTCTACAATGAGCAGTTCTTC. It specifies CASNERVYNEQFF.

This chain uses TRBV7-9 with TRBJ2-2, with 9 bases fitting TRBD1. Germline CDR1 SEHNR, CDR2 FQNEAQ (reference sequence). J gave up 3 bases and V 7 bases, and 6 bases lay outside the gene matches. The CDR3 is 15 amino acids. DNA of the CDR3: TGTGCCAGCACCTTCCGACAGGGGGACACCGGGGAGCTGTTTTTT. Translating it yields CASTFRQGDTGELFF.

This chain uses TRBV4-1 with TRBJ1-1, with D perhaps TRBD1 (5 bases). This CDR3 is 16 amino acids long. From germline, CDR1 is MGHRA and CDR2 YSYEKL. Trimming took off 1 base at V and 2 bases at J, with 14 bases between the two ends. The CDR3 bases are TGCGCCAGCAGCCAAGTCCAACAGGTAATTAACACTGAAGCTTTCTTT. Its translation is CASSQVQQVINTEAFF.

This clone was detected once. V is TRBV29-1 and J is TRBJ2-1, with a possible D match to TRBD2 (5 bases). CDR1 is SQVTM, CDR2 ANQGSEA, per germline. The CDR3 is 15 residues long. Trimming shortened V by 3 bases and J by 3 bases, and 15 bases separated the two germline ends. DNA of the CDR3: TGCAGCGTTGATACGGAGGCGGGCGTCTACAATGAGCAGTTCTTC. This gives the protein CSVDTEAGVYNEQFF.

The rearrangement joins TRBV3-1 (or the pseudogene TRBV3-2) to TRBJ2-3; no definite D call. Between the trimmed V and J ends, which lost 0 bases and 6 bases, there was a span of 13 bases. This CDR3 has 15 amino acids. The germline gives CDR1 LGHDT, CDR2 YNNKEL (reference sequence). The CDR3 sequence is CASSQDAIAWDTQYF. Here the CDR3 DNA reads TGTGCCAGCAGCCAAGATGCGATAGCCTGGGATACGCAGTATTTT.